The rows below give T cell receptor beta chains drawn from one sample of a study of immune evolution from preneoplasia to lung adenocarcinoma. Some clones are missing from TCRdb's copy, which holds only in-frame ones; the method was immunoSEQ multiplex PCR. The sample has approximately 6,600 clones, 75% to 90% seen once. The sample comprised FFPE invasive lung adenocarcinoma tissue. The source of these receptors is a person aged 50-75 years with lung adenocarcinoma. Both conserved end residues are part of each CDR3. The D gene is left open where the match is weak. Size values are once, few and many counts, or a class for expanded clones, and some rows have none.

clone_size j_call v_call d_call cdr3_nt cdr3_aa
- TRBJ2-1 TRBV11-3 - TGTGCCAGCAGCAAGCGAGAGGGAGAGTCAAAGCAGTTCTTC CASSKREGESKQFF
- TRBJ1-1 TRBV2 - TGTGCCAGCAGAAGACTAGGGTCTGCTGAAGCTTTCTTT CASRRLGSAEAFF
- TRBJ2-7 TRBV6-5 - TGTGCCAGCAGACAGGTAAACTCCTACGAGCAGTACTTC CASRQVNSYEQYF
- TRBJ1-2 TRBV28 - TGTGCCAGCAGTCCCGGGACCGGTTATGGCTACACCTTC CASSPGTGYGYTF
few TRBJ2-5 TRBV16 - TGTGCCAGCAGCCAATCCAGAGAAGAGACCCAGTACTTC CASSQSREETQYF
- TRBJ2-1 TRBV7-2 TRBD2 TGTGCCAGCACCGTCCCATGGTCTAGCGGGAGCCATGAGCAGTTCTTC CASTVPWSSGSHEQFF
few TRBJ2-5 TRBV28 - TGTGCCAGCAGTTTAGAGCCACAGGTGTCCCTAGGAACTGGGACCCAGTACTTC CASSLEPQVSLGTGTQYF
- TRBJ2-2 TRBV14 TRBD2 TGTGCCAGCAGCCAAGATAGTCTAGCGGGATTCTCCGGGGAGCTGTTTTTT CASSQDSLAGFSGELFF
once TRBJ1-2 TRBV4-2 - TGTGCCAGCAGCGAAGGGAACGCTAACTATGGCTACACCTTC CASSEGNANYGYTF
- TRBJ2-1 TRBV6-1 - TGTGCCAGCTCCCCCCCAGGGTCGGACAATGAGCAGTTCTTC CASSPPGSDNEQFF
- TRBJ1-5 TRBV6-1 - TGTGCCAGCAGTGGTGAAGTGGAGGGGCGGGAATGGAATCAGCCCCAGCATTTT CASSGEVEGREWNQPQHF
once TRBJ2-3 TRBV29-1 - TGCAGCGTCGCTGCACGGAGAGGGGATGCGGGAGATACGCAGTATTTT CSVAARRGDAGDTQYF
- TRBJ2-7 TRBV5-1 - TGCGCCAGCAGCTCGGGCGGGGCAGGGCTCTCCTACGAGCAGTACTTC CASSSGGAGLSYEQYF
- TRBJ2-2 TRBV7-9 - TGTGCCAGCAGCTTAGTTGGGGAGCTGTTTTTT CASSLVGELFF
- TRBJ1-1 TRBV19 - TGTGCCAGTAGTCTGCGACCGAACACTGAAGCTTTCTTT CASSLRPNTEAFF
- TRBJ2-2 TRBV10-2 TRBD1 TGCGCCAGCAGGCGGACAGGGAACACCGGGGAGCTGTTTTTT CASRRTGNTGELFF